Following are 12 T cell receptor beta chains from one sample sequenced in a study of blood T cell repertoires in COVID-19. The repertoire was sequenced with immunoSEQ multiplex PCR; TCRdb's copy has only in-frame clones and lacks some. Of 120,000 or so clones listed, 80% to 90% are singletons. Material for sequencing was peripheral blood. These receptor sequences come from a woman aged 45-60 years with active or convalescent COVID-19.

This sequence joins TRBV6-1 and TRBJ2-5; 7 nucleotides agree with TRBD1. Germline assignment: CDR1 MNHNS and CDR2 SASEGT. The J segment lost 10 bases and the V segment lost 3 bases, leaving 11 bases of the junction unmatched. This CDR3 has 14 amino acids. The CDR3 region is CASSETGWGSDQYF. The CDR3 DNA reads TGTGCCAGCAGTGAGACAGGGTGGGGGTCAGACCAGTACTTC.

This clone was counted between two and nine times. The rearrangement links TRBV15 to TRBJ1-6, with D unclear. In germline, CDR1 is LNHNV, CDR2 YYDKDF (reference sequence). V dropped 0 bases and J dropped 4 bases, with 10 bases sitting between them. The CDR3 length is 16 residues. The CDR3 loop reads CATSRESPSYNSPLHF. In DNA, the CDR3 is TGTGCCACCAGCAGAGAATCCCCATCATATAATTCACCCCTCCACTTT.

The chain employs TRBV7-2 and TRBJ2-2, with unresolved D. This CDR3 comprises 14 residues. Trimming removed 3 bases from V and 4 bases from J, with 9 bases in between. Germline V gene lookup returns CDR1 SGHTA and CDR2 FQGNSA. CDR3 region: CASSFAASTGELFF. For the CDR3, the DNA is TGTGCCAGCAGCTTCGCGGCAAGCACCGGGGAGCTGTTTTTT.

For the CDR3, the DNA is TGTGCCAGCAGACCGCAGGTAGATAATTCACCCCTCCACTTT. Its protein is CASRPQVDNSPLHF. J is TRBJ1-6 and V is TRBV5-5; D is unresolved. The germline CDR1 and CDR2 sequences are SGHKS and YYEKEE (reference sequence). Trimming took off 5 bases at V and 5 bases at J, with 11 bases between the two ends. There are 14 residues in the CDR3.

The rearrangement uses TRBV18 and TRBJ2-3; 7 bases align to TRBD2. The germline CDR1 and CDR2 sequences are KGHSH and LQKENI. The CDR3 length is 14 residues. V lost 4 bases and J lost 7; bases outside the gene matches: 8. For the CDR3, the DNA is TGTGCCAGCTCACTCCTAGCGGAACCACATACGCAGTATTTT. It is translated as CASSLLAEPHTQYF. The complete variable domain, with remaining parts taken from reference TRBV18 and TRBJ2-3, reads NAGVMQNPRHLVRRRGQEARLRCSPMKGHSHVYWYRQLPEEGLKFMVYLQKENIIDESGMPKERFSAEFPKEGPSILRIQQVVRGDSAAYFCASSLLAEPHTQYFGPGTRLTVL.

The chain has TRBV21-1 and TRBJ1-2. TRBV21-1 is annotated as a pseudogene. The CDR3 contains 16 residues. DNA for the CDR3: TGTGCCAGCAGCAAAGCGTCGGGAACAGTGCTCTGGGGCTACACCTTC. Translation: CASSKASGTVLWGYTF.

This chain connects TRBV30 to TRBJ2-7; D remains unclear. This CDR3 has 14 residues. The V gene's germline CDR1 is GTSNPN and CDR2 SVGIG (reference sequence). The V end was cut by 5 bases, the J end by 2 bases, with 16 bases between. CDR3 residues: CAWGLAEPTYEQYF. DNA for the CDR3: TGTGCCTGGGGGTTGGCGGAACCAACCTACGAGCAGTACTTC.

The chain uses TRBV19 and TRBJ2-1; D possibly corresponds to TRBD1 (6 bases). This CDR3 has 16 residues. Germline lookup yields CDR1 LNHDA and CDR2 SQIVND (reference sequence). V was trimmed by 1 base and J by 5 bases, leaving 15 bases between them. The CDR3, as DNA: TGTGCCAGTAGTATAGGGGCAGGGGCATCGGACAATGAGCAGTTCTTC. It codes for CASSIGAGASDNEQFF.

This chain joins TRBV11-2 and TRBJ1-3; possible D gene TRBD1, 6 bases. The V end lost 2 bases, the J end lost 0 bases, and 11 bases lay between the germline ends. Germline CDR1 reads SGHAT; CDR2 reads FQNNGV. The length of the CDR3 is 16 residues. DNA of the CDR3: TGTGCCAGCAGCTTACAGGGACATCGCTCTGGAAACACCATATATTTT. Translating gives CASSLQGHRSGNTIYF.

The chain links TRBV24-1 to TRBJ1-2; the D gene is possibly TRBD1 (5 bases). Germline V gives CDR1 KGHDR, CDR2 SFDVKD. With 9 bases removed from V and 1 base from J, the gap between germline ends came to 11 bases. This CDR3 contains 13 residues. The CDR3 loop reads CATQGGINYGYTF. CDR3 in DNA: TGTGCCACCCAGGGTGGCATTAACTATGGCTACACCTTC.

As DNA, the CDR3 is TGTGCCAGCAGCTTCGGGACAGGCCCTGGTACGCAGTATTTT. As protein: CASSFGTGPGTQYF. This chain joins TRBV5-4 and TRBJ2-3; TRBD1 agrees at 8 bases. This CDR3 spans 14 amino acids. The germline V gene has CDR1 SGHNT and CDR2 YYREEE (reference sequence). The trim removed 2 bases at V and 8 bases at J, leaving 7 bases unmatched.

V usage is TRBV9 and J usage is TRBJ2-2; maybe TRBD2 (6 bases). Per the germline V gene, CDR1 is SGDLS and CDR2 is YYNGEE. V was cut by 3 bases and J by 6 bases, with 12 bases left in between. CDR3 length: 14 amino acids. CDR3 region: CASSAGGRPGELFF. DNA for the CDR3: TGTGCCAGCAGCGCCGGAGGGAGGCCCGGGGAGCTGTTTTTT.